A selection of T cell receptor beta chains follows, all from one sample in a study of blood T cell repertoires in COVID-19. Here immunoSEQ multiplex PCR was the method, and the copy in TCRdb shows in-frame clones only, minus some. The sample contains around 270,000 clones, roughly 89% of which appear only once. Material: peripheral blood. Receptors originate from a man aged 40-50 years with acute or convalescent COVID-19. Each CDR3 is given with its conserved first and last residue. The order of the fields is J gene, V gene, D gene, CDR3 DNA, CDR3 protein. The D gene is left open where the match is weak.

>TRBJ2-7|TRBV6-2/TRBV6-3|TRBD1
TGTGCCAGCAGTTACTCGAGGGGGACAGGGCACTACGAGCAGTACTTC
CASSYSRGTGHYEQYF
>TRBJ2-3|TRBV3-1/TRBV3-2|TRBD2
TGTGCCAGCAGCCAAGATAGGAATAGCGGGGACTTTTACCTTAGCACAGATACGCAGTATTTT
CASSQDRNSGDFYLSTDTQYF
>TRBJ1-1|TRBV10-3|-
TGTGCCATCAGTGGGAACAGGAACACTGAAGCTTTCTTT
CAISGNRNTEAFF
>TRBJ1-2|TRBV6-1|-
TGTGCCAGCAGTGAGGGCGGGGTCGGCTATGGCTACACCTTC
CASSEGGVGYGYTF
>TRBJ1-2|TRBV12-3/TRBV12-4|-
TGTGCCAGCACTCCGGGAGGGTACTATGGCTACACCTTC
CASTPGGYYGYTF
>TRBJ1-1|TRBV24-1|-
TGTGCCATCGCCGGGAGGGTAACGTACGCTGAAGCTTTCTTT
CAIAGRVTYAEAFF
>TRBJ2-1|TRBV5-1|-
TGCGCCAGCAGCTTGGCCTACAGCAATGAGCAGTTCTTC
CASSLAYSNEQFF
>TRBJ2-1|TRBV7-8|TRBD1
TGTGCCAGCAGCTCCCGGGACAGGGGCGACAATGAGCAGTTCTTC
CASSSRDRGDNEQFF
>TRBJ1-2|TRBV2|-
TGTGCCAGCAAAGGCGACACTAACTATGGCTACACCTTC
CASKGDTNYGYTF
>TRBJ1-1|TRBV19|-
TGTGCCAGTAGCCCGCCCAGGATAAAGAACACTGAAGCTTTCTTT
CASSPPRIKNTEAFF
>TRBJ1-1|TRBV7-9|TRBD1
TGTGCCAGCAGCATTAGACAGGGAGGCACTGAAGCTTTCTTT
CASSIRQGGTEAFF
>TRBJ2-2|TRBV5-4|-
TGTGCCAGCAGCTTGTGGTGGCCCCAAAACACCGGGGAGCTGTTTTTT
CASSLWWPQNTGELFF